This T cell receptor beta chain was retrieved from a study of T cell responses to AZD1222 COVID-19 vaccine. Findings and caveats of the study: Baseline antibody screening turned up just six seropositive AZD1222 recipients. Donors in the cohort were predominantly white British and more often female, and clonal diversity was possibly underestimated.

For this clone: The antigen remains undetermined.

Assay used: immunoSEQ multiplex PCR; TCRdb lists only in-frame clones, some missing. The table records about 130,000 clones, just over 90% of them present only once. The CDR3 has 14 residues. Germline V CDR1 and CDR2: MGHRA, YSYEKL. V lost 1 base and J 0 bases, leaving 6 bases between the germline ends. The V gene is TRBV4-1, the J gene TRBJ1-1; D not resolved. The sequence was obtained from an adult who received the AZD1222 COVID-19 vaccine. The sample in question was peripheral blood, obtained 28 days after the second AZD1222 dose. CDR3 region: CASSQAPLNTEAFF. The CDR3 DNA reads as TGCGCCAGCAGCCAAGCCCCTCTGAACACTGAAGCTTTCTTT.